There are many counts of the clone carrying this T cell receptor beta chain. The data stem from a study of T cells after yellow fever vaccination. TCRdb re-analysed the 5' RACE reads in MiXCR, keeping a single row per CDR3 protein. Of 510,000 or so distinct CDR3 sequences in the sample, roughly 21% are singletons; the top ten hold roughly an eighth. The receptor was derived from a man aged 25 to 40 who received the YFV17D yellow fever vaccine. The starting material was PBMCs, obtained 15 days after the yellow fever booster vaccination.

The CDR3 nucleotides read TGCGCCAGCAGCCAAGAAACAGGGGGCGGGAGCACTGAAGCTTTCTTT. Residues: CASSQETGGGSTEAFF. The chain links TRBV4-3 to TRBJ1-1, with 9 bases lining up with TRBD1. CDR1 and CDR2 from the germline V gene are LGHNA and YSLEER. V was pared by 0 bases and J by 4 bases, with 6 bases of the junction left unmatched. This CDR3 is 16 amino acids long.